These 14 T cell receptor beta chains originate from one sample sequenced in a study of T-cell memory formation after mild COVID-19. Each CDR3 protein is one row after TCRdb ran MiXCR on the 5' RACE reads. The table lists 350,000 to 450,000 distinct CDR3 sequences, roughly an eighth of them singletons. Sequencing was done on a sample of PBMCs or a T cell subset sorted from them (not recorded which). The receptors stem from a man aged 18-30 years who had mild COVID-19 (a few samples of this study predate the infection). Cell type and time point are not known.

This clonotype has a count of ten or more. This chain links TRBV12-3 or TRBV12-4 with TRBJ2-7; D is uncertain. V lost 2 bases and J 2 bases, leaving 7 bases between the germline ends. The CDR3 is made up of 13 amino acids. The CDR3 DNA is TGTGCCAGCAGTTTATTGAGCCCCTACGAGCAGTACGTC. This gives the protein CASSLLSPYEQYV.

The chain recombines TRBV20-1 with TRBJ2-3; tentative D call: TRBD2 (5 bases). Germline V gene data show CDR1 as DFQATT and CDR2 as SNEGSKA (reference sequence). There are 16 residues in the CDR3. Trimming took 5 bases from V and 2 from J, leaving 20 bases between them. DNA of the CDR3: TGCAGTGCTGGATTGTTGGACTTCGATTACACAGATACGCAGTATTTT. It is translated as CSAGLLDFDYTDTQYF.

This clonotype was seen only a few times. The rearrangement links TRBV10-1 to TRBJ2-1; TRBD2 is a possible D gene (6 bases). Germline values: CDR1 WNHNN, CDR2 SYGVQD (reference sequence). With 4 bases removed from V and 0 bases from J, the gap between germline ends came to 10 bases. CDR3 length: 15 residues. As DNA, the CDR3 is TGCGCCAGCAGTGGTGGACTAAACTCCTACAATGAGCAGTTCTTC. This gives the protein CASSGGLNSYNEQFF.

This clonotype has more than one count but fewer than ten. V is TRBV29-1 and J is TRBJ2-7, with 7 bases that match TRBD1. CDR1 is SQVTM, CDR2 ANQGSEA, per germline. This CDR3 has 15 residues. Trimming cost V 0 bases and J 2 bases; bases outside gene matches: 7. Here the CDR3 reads CSVEDLSGTAYEQYF. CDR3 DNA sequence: TGCAGCGTTGAAGATCTTTCGGGGACAGCCTACGAGCAGTACTTC.

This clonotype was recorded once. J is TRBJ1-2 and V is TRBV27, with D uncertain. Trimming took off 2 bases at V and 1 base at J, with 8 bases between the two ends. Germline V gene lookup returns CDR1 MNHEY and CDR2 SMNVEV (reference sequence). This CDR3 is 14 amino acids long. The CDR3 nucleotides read TGTGCCAGCAGTTTACACCCTCTTAACTATGGCTACACCTTC. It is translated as CASSLHPLNYGYTF.

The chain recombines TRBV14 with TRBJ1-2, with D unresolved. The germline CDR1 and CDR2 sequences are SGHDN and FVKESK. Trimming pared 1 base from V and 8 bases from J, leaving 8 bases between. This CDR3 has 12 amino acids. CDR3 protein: CASSQAARGYTF. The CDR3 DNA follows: TGTGCCAGCAGCCAAGCGGCACGGGGCTACACCTTC.

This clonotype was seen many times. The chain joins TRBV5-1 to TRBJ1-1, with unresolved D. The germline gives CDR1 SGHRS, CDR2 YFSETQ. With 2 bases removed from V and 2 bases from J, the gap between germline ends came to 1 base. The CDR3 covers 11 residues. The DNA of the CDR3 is TGCGCCAGCAGCTTTAACACTGAAGCTTTCTTT. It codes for CASSFNTEAFF. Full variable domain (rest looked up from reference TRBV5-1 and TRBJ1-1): KAGVTQTPRYLIKTRGQQVTLSCSPISGHRSVSWYQQTPGQGLQFLFEYFSETQRNKGNFPGRFSGRQFSNSRSEMNVSTLELGDSALYLCASSFNTEAFFGQGTRLTVV.

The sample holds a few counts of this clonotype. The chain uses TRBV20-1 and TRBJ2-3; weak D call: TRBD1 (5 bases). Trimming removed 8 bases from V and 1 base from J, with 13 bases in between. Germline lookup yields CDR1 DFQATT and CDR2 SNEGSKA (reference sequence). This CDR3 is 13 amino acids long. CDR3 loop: CSQGGVGTDTQYF. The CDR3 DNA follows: TGCAGTCAGGGCGGTGTAGGCACAGATACGCAGTATTTT.

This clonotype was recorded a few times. The CDR3 loop is CASSYGAASSGYTF. The CDR3 region has the DNA TGTGCCAGCAGTTACGGGGCCGCCAGTAGTGGCTACACCTTC. The rearrangement links TRBV6-5 to TRBJ1-2; tentatively, D is TRBD1 (5 bases). The germline CDR1 and CDR2 sequences are MNHEY and SVGAGI. V gave up 2 bases and J gave up 7 bases, with 14 bases separating them. The CDR3 is made up of 14 amino acids.

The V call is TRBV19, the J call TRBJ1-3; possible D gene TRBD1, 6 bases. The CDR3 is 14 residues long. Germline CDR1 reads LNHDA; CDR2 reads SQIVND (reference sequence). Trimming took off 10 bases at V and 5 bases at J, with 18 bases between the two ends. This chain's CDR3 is CATQTLRGRNTIYF. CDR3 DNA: TGTGCCACTCAGACACTCCGGGGGCGAAACACCATATATTTT.

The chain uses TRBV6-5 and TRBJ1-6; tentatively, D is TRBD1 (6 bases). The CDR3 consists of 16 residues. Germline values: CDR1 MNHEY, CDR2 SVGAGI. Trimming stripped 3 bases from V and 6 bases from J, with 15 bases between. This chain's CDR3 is CASSYKSGASNSPLHF. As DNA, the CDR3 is TGTGCCAGCAGTTATAAGTCGGGGGCCTCTAATTCACCCCTCCACTTT.

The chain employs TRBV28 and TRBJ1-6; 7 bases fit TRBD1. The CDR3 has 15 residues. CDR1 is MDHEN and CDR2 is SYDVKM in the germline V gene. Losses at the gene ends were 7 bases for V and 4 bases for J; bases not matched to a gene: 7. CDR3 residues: CASTSVGQYNSPLHF. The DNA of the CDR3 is TGTGCCAGCACCTCCGTGGGACAGTATAATTCACCCCTCCACTTT.

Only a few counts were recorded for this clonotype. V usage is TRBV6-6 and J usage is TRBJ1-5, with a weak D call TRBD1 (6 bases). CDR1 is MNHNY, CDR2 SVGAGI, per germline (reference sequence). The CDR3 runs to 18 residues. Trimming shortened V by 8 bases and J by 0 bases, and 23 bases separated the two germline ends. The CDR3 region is CASSPRPRDKFSNQPQHF. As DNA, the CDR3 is TGTGCCAGCTCTCCCAGGCCCCGGGACAAATTTAGCAATCAGCCCCAGCATTTT.

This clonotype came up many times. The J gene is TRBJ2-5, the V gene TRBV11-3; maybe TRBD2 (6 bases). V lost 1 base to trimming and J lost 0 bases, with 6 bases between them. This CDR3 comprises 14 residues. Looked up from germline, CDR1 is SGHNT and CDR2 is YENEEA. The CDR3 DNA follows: TGTGCCAGCAGCTTAGGCGGGGACCAAGAGACCCAGTACTTC. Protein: CASSLGGDQETQYF. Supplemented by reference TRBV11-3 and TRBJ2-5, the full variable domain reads EAGVVQSPRYKIIEKKQPVAFWCNPISGHNTLYWYLQNLGQGPELLIRYENEEAVDDSQLPKDRFSAERLKGVDSTLKIQPAELGDSAVYLCASSLGGDQETQYFGPGTRLLVL.